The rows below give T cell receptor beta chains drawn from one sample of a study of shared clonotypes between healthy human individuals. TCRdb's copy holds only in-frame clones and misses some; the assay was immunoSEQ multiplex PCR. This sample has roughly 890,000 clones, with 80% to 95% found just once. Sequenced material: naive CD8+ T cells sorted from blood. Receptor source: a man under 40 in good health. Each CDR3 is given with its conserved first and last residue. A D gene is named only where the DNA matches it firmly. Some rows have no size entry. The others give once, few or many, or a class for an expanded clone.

DNA: TGCGCCAGCAGCCAGGGACACCTGAACACCGGGGAGCTGTTTTTT
CDR3: CASSQGHLNTGELFF
V: TRBV4-1
size: NA
J: TRBJ2-2
D: NA

DNA: TGTGCCATCAGTGGGGAAAACACTGAAGCTTTCTTT
CDR3: CAISGENTEAFF
V: TRBV10-3
size: NA
J: TRBJ1-1
D: NA

DNA: TGTGCCAGCAGCTCGTGGGGGGGACTAGCGGGATATGAGCAGTTCTTC
CDR3: CASSSWGGLAGYEQFF
V: TRBV13
size: NA
J: TRBJ2-1
D: TRBD2

DNA: TGCGCCAGCAGCACCCGGACAGGATTCAAAATAACCGGGGAGCTGTTTTTT
CDR3: CASSTRTGFKITGELFF
V: TRBV4-3
size: NA
J: TRBJ2-2
D: TRBD1

DNA: TGTGCCAGCAGCAAGACAGGGGATGGCACTGAAGCTTTCTTT
CDR3: CASSKTGDGTEAFF
V: TRBV11-2
size: NA
J: TRBJ1-1
D: TRBD1

DNA: TGTGCCAGCAGCCCGTTGAAGCAGGGGGACACTGAAGCTTTCTTT
CDR3: CASSPLKQGDTEAFF
V: TRBV7-6
size: NA
J: TRBJ1-1
D: TRBD1

DNA: TGTGCCAGCAGCCCAGGGACGTCTAGCACAGATACGCAGTATTTT
CDR3: CASSPGTSSTDTQYF
V: TRBV7-3
size: NA
J: TRBJ2-3
D: NA

DNA: TGTGCCTGGACCCAGGGACTAGCGGGAACCTACGAGCAGTACTTC
CDR3: CAWTQGLAGTYEQYF
V: TRBV30
size: NA
J: TRBJ2-7
D: TRBD2

DNA: TGTGCCAGCAGCGTAGGGCCGGGACAGGTTATCGAGCTCTATGGCTACACCTTC
CDR3: CASSVGPGQVIELYGYTF
V: TRBV9
size: NA
J: TRBJ1-2
D: TRBD1

DNA: TGCAGCGTTGAACCTCTTGGGGCGATTCAAGAGACCCAGTACTTC
CDR3: CSVEPLGAIQETQYF
V: TRBV29-1
size: NA
J: TRBJ2-5
D: NA

DNA: TGTGCCAGTAGTATTATAGCGGGAGCCCACGAGCAGTACTTC
CDR3: CASSIIAGAHEQYF
V: TRBV19
size: NA
J: TRBJ2-7
D: TRBD2

DNA: TGTGCCAGCAGCTTCCTCAGGGGGCTATTCTCCTACGAGCAGTACTTC
CDR3: CASSFLRGLFSYEQYF
V: TRBV7-2
size: NA
J: TRBJ2-7
D: TRBD1

DNA: TGTGCCAGCAGTTTCCAGGGCCCCAGTCAGCCCCAGCATTTT
CDR3: CASSFQGPSQPQHF
V: TRBV27
size: NA
J: TRBJ1-5
D: NA

DNA: TGCAGCGTTGAGTGGGCGGGACTAGCCAAAAACATTCAGTACTTC
CDR3: CSVEWAGLAKNIQYF
V: TRBV29-1
size: NA
J: TRBJ2-4
D: NA

DNA: TGTGCCAGCAGCGTAGGGGGGGAGGATGAGCAGTTCTTC
CDR3: CASSVGGEDEQFF
V: TRBV9
size: NA
J: TRBJ2-1
D: NA

DNA: TGTGCCAGCAGCCCCTTCCCCAGGGAGGTCTACGAGCAGTACTTC
CDR3: CASSPFPREVYEQYF
V: TRBV6-6
size: once
J: TRBJ2-7
D: NA

DNA: TGTGCCAGCTCACCTCGTGACAGGTCGGACTCCTACAATGAGCAGTTCTTC
CDR3: CASSPRDRSDSYNEQFF
V: TRBV18
size: NA
J: TRBJ2-1
D: NA

DNA: TGTGCCAGCAGTGACATAGCGGGAGTTTCCGGTGAGCAGTTCTTC
CDR3: CASSDIAGVSGEQFF
V: TRBV25-1
size: NA
J: TRBJ2-1
D: TRBD2

DNA: TGTGCCAGCAGCTTAGACAGAGCCTCCTACGAGCAGTACTTC
CDR3: CASSLDRASYEQYF
V: TRBV5-5
size: NA
J: TRBJ2-7
D: NA

DNA: TGTGCCAGCAGCCGTGGACAGTATAGCAATCAGCCCCAGCATTTT
CDR3: CASSRGQYSNQPQHF
V: TRBV7-9
size: NA
J: TRBJ1-5
D: NA

DNA: TGTGCCAGCAGTTATACTACCCGCGGAACTAGCGGGAGATCAGAGGAAGAGACCCAGTACTTC
CDR3: CASSYTTRGTSGRSEEETQYF
V: TRBV28
size: NA
J: TRBJ2-5
D: TRBD2

DNA: TGTGCCAGCAGTTTACAGGGTCGAACCTACGAGCAGTACTTC
CDR3: CASSLQGRTYEQYF
V: TRBV28
size: NA
J: TRBJ2-7
D: NA

DNA: TGTGCCAGCAGTTACGGCCCTTTCGATTACAATGAGCAGTTCTTC
CDR3: CASSYGPFDYNEQFF
V: TRBV6-5
size: NA
J: TRBJ2-1
D: NA

DNA: TGCAGCGTTACGAGACTGGGACAGGGTCGCGGCTACACCTTC
CDR3: CSVTRLGQGRGYTF
V: TRBV29-1
size: NA
J: TRBJ1-2
D: TRBD1

DNA: TGCGCCAGCAGCCAAGTTTACGGGGGCTACACCTTC
CDR3: CASSQVYGGYTF
V: TRBV4-1
size: many
J: TRBJ1-2
D: NA

DNA: TGTGCCAGCAGTTACGGCGTGGGCGAGTACGAGCAGTACTTC
CDR3: CASSYGVGEYEQYF
V: TRBV6-5
size: NA
J: TRBJ2-7
D: NA

DNA: TGTGCCAGCAGGACCCCCTTGACCGGGTTTGAGACTGAAGCTTTCTTT
CDR3: CASRTPLTGFETEAFF
V: TRBV28
size: NA
J: TRBJ1-1
D: NA

DNA: TGTGCCAGCAGCGTAGGGGGGACAGGGAACGAAAAACTGTTTTTT
CDR3: CASSVGGTGNEKLFF
V: TRBV9
size: NA
J: TRBJ1-4
D: TRBD1

DNA: TGTGCCAGTAATAAGCCTAGCACAGATACGCAGTATTTT
CDR3: CASNKPSTDTQYF
V: TRBV19
size: NA
J: TRBJ2-3
D: NA

DNA: NA
CDR3: CASSFGPGVAAFF
V: TRBV4-2
size: NA
J: TRBJ1-1
D: NA

DNA: TGTGCCTGGAGTATCCAGGGGGCGGGAATCTATGGCTACACCTTC
CDR3: CAWSIQGAGIYGYTF
V: TRBV30
size: once
J: TRBJ1-2
D: TRBD1

DNA: TGTGCCAGCAGCCCTTCTAGCGGGAGCTACGAGCAGTACTTC
CDR3: CASSPSSGSYEQYF
V: TRBV7-9
size: NA
J: TRBJ2-7
D: TRBD2

DNA: TGTGCCAGCAGCCAGCCAGGAATATTGGATTTGGACGAGCAGTACTTC
CDR3: CASSQPGILDLDEQYF
V: TRBV5-5
size: NA
J: TRBJ2-7
D: NA

DNA: TGTGCCAGCAACCCTGACCCCACCTCCTACAACCTCTTACAGGGCGGCTACACCTTC
CDR3: CASNPDPTSYNLLQGGYTF
V: TRBV21-1
size: NA
J: TRBJ1-2
D: NA

DNA: TGTGCCTGGAGTGTAGCTAGCGGCACAGATACGCAGTATTTT
CDR3: CAWSVASGTDTQYF
V: TRBV30
size: NA
J: TRBJ2-3
D: NA

DNA: TGTGCCAGCAGTTTAGGCGGAGTTAGTCACGAGCAGTACTTC
CDR3: CASSLGGVSHEQYF
V: TRBV27
size: NA
J: TRBJ2-7
D: NA

DNA: TGTGCCAGCAGCGTAGCCCAGGACAGGGGACTTGAAGAGCAGTACTTC
CDR3: CASSVAQDRGLEEQYF
V: TRBV9
size: NA
J: TRBJ2-7
D: TRBD1

DNA: TGTGCCAGCAGCTTTCATGGCCAGGGTGATGGCTACACCTTC
CDR3: CASSFHGQGDGYTF
V: TRBV5-4
size: once
J: TRBJ1-2
D: NA

DNA: TGCAGCGTTGACACAATGGGACGTCCAGATACGCAGTATTTT
CDR3: CSVDTMGRPDTQYF
V: TRBV29-1
size: NA
J: TRBJ2-3
D: NA

DNA: TGTGCCAGTAGTATAGATCTTAACCGGGGTTCCAATCAGCCCCAGCATTTT
CDR3: CASSIDLNRGSNQPQHF
V: TRBV19
size: NA
J: TRBJ1-5
D: NA

DNA: TGTGCCAGCAGCTTGGCCGTGTACAATGAGCAGTTCTTC
CDR3: CASSLAVYNEQFF
V: TRBV11-2
size: NA
J: TRBJ2-1
D: NA

DNA: TGCGCCAGCAGCTTGGGAGACTACACTGAAGCTTTCTTT
CDR3: CASSLGDYTEAFF
V: TRBV5-1
size: NA
J: TRBJ1-1
D: NA

DNA: TGTGTCAGAAGCTCGGCCAGGGACGGGAACACTGAAGCTTTCTTT
CDR3: CVRSSARDGNTEAFF
V: TRBV7-5
size: NA
J: TRBJ1-1
D: NA

DNA: TGCAGCGTCCGGGGAGATTACTCCTACGAGCAGTACTTC
CDR3: CSVRGDYSYEQYF
V: TRBV29-1
size: NA
J: TRBJ2-7
D: NA

DNA: TGTGCCAGTAATGAGGAAAACTCTGGGGCCAACGTCCTGACTTTC
CDR3: CASNEENSGANVLTF
V: TRBV19
size: NA
J: TRBJ2-6
D: NA

DNA: TGCGCCAGCAGCCAAGTCGGGACAAACAATGAGCAGTTCTTC
CDR3: CASSQVGTNNEQFF
V: TRBV4-1
size: NA
J: TRBJ2-1
D: NA

DNA: TGTGCCAGCAGCTCCCAAATTCTGGTTGTTCGGAATGAGCAGTTCTTC
CDR3: CASSSQILVVRNEQFF
V: TRBV5-5
size: NA
J: TRBJ2-1
D: NA

DNA: TGTGCCAGCAGCTTAGCGCTATCGGGACAGGGGCGGCTCTATGAGACCCAGTACTTC
CDR3: CASSLALSGQGRLYETQYF
V: TRBV7-9
size: NA
J: TRBJ2-5
D: TRBD1

DNA: TGTGCCAGCAGCTTAGACAGGGGGCGGAATGAGCAGTTCTTC
CDR3: CASSLDRGRNEQFF
V: TRBV7-9
size: NA
J: TRBJ2-1
D: TRBD1

DNA: TGCGCCAGCAGCCAGGGTGTATTGGAGACCCAGTACTTC
CDR3: CASSQGVLETQYF
V: TRBV4-1
size: once
J: TRBJ2-5
D: NA

DNA: TGTGCCAGCAGTTTATTGGGGGCCAATGAGCAGTTCTTC
CDR3: CASSLLGANEQFF
V: TRBV28
size: NA
J: TRBJ2-1
D: NA

DNA: TGTGCCAGCAGTTTGGGGGGCAATGAGCAGTTCTTC
CDR3: CASSLGGNEQFF
V: TRBV27
size: NA
J: TRBJ2-1
D: NA

DNA: TGTGCCAGCCGACTCTCGGACAGGGCGGAGACCCAGTACTTC
CDR3: CASRLSDRAETQYF
V: TRBV5-6
size: once
J: TRBJ2-5
D: TRBD1

DNA: TGTGCCAGTAGTTTTGCAGGGGGCGCCTCCTACGAGCAGTACTTC
CDR3: CASSFAGGASYEQYF
V: TRBV19
size: NA
J: TRBJ2-7
D: TRBD1